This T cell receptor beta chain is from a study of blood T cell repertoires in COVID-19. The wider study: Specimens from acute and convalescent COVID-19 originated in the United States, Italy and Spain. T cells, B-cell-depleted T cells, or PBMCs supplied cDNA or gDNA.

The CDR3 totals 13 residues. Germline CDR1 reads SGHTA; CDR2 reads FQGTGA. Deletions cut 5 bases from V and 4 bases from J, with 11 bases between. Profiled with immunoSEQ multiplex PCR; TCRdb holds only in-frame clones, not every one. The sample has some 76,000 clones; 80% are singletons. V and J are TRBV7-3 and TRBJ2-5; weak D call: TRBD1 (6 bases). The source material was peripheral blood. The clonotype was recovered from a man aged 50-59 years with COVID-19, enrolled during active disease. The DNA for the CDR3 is TGTGCCAGCAGCGGACAGCCACCAGAGACCCAGTACTTC. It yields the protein CASSGQPPETQYF.